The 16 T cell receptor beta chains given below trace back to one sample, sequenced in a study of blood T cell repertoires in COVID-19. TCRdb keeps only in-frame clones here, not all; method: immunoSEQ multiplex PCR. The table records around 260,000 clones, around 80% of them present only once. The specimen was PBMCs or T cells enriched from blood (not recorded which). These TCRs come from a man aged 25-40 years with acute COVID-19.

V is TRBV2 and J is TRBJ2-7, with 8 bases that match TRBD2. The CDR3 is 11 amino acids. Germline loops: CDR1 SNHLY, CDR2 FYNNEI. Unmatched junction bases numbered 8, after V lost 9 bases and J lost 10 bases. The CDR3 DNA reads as TGTGCCAGAGTTCTGGCGGGGGGACAGTACGTC. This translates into CARVLAGGQYV.

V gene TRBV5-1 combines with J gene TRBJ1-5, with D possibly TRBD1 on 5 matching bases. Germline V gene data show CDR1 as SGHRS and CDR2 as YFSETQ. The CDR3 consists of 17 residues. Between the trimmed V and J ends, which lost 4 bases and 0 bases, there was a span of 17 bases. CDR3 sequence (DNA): TGCGCCAGCAGCCCCTTCGGGGGGACTGATAGCAATCAGCCCCAGCATTTT. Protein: CASSPFGGTDSNQPQHF.

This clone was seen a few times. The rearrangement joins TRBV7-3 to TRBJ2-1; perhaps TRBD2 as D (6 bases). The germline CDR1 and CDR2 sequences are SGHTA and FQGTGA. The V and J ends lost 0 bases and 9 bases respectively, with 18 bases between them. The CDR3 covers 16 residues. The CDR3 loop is CASSLTKFSGVTEQFF. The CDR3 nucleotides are TGTGCCAGCAGCTTAACGAAATTTTCGGGAGTTACTGAGCAGTTCTTC.

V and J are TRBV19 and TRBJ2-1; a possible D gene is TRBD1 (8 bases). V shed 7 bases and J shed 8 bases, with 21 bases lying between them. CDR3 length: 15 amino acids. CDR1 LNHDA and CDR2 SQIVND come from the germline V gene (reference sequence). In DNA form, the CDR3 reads TGTGCCAGTAAGGACGGGGGGACAGGTGGGCATGAGCAGTTCTTC. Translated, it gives CASKDGGTGGHEQFF.

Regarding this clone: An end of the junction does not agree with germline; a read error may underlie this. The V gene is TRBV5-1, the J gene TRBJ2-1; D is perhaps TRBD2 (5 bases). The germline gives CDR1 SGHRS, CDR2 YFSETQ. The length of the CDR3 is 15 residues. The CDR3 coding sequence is TGTGCCAGCAGCTTGGAAGTTCTTGGAGGCAGCGAGCAGTTCTTC. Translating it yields CASSLEVLGGSEQFF. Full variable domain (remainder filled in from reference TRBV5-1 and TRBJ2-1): KAGVTQTPRYLIKTRGQQVTLSCSPISGHRSVSWYQQTPGQGLQFLFEYFSETQRNKGNFPGRFSGRQFSNSRSEMNVSTLELGDSALYLCASSLEVLGGSEQFFGPGTRLTVL.

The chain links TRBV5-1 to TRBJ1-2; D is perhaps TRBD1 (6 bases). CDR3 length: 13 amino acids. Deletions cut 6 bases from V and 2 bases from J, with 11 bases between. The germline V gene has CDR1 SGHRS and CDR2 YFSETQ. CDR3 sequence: CASKNQGNYGYTF. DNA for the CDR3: TGCGCCAGCAAGAACCAGGGGAACTATGGCTACACCTTC.

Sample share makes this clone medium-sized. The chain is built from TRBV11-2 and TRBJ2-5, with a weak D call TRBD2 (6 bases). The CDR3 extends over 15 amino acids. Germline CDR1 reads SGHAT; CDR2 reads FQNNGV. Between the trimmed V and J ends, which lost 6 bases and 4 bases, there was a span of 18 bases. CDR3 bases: TGTGCCAGCAGACATCAACACCGGGAGAGAGAGACCCAGTACTTC. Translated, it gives CASRHQHRERETQYF.

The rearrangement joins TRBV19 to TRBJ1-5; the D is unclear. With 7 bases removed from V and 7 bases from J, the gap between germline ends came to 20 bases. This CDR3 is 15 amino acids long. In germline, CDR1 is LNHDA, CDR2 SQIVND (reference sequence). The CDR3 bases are TGTGCCAGTACCCTACGGGAGGCTAAAAGGCAGCCCCAGCATTTT. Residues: CASTLREAKRQPQHF. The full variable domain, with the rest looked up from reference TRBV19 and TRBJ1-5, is DGGITQSPKYLFRKEGQNVTLSCEQNLNHDAMYWYRQDPGQGLRLIYYSQIVNDFQKGDIAEGYSVSREKKESFPLTVTSAQKNPTAFYLCASTLREAKRQPQHFGDGTRLSIL.

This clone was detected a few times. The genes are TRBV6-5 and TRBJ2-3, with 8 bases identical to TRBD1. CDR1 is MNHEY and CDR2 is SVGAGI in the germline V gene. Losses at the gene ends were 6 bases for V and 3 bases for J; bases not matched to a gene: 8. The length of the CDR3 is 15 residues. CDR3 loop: CASRPDRGGTDTQYF. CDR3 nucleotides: TGTGCCAGCAGACCCGACAGGGGAGGAACAGATACGCAGTATTTT.

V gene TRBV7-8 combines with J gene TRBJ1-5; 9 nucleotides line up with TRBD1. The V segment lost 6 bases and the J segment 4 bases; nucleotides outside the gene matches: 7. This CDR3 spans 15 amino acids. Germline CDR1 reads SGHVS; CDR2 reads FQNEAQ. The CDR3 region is CASSDTGGSNQPQHF. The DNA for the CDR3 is TGTGCCAGCAGTGATACAGGGGGCAGTAATCAGCCCCAGCATTTT.

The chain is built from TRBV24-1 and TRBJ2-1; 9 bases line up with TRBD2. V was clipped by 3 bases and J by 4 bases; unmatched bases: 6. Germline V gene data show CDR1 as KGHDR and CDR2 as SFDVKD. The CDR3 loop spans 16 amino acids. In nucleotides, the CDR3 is TGTGCCACCAGTGATCCTAGCGGGACGCTGTACAATGAGCAGTTCTTC. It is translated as CATSDPSGTLYNEQFF.

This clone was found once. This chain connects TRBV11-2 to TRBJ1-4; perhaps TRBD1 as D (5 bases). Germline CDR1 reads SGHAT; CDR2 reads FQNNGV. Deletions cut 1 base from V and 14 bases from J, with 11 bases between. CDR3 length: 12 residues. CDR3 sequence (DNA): TGTGCCAGCAGCTTAGGGCAGGGCGTGCTGTTTTTT. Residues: CASSLGQGVLFF.

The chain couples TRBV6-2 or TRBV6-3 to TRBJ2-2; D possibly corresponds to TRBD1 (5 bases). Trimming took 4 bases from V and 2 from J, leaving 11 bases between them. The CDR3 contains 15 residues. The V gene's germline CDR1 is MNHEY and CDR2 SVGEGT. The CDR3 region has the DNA TGTGCCAGCAGTTCGAACAGGTTTAACACCGGGGAGCTGTTTTTT. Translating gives CASSSNRFNTGELFF.

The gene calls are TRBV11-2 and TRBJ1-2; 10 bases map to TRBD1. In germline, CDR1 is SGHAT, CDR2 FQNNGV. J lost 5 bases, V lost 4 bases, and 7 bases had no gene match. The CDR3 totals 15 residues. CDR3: CASSSGTGVNYGYTF. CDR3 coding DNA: TGTGCCAGCAGCTCCGGGACAGGGGTGAATTATGGCTACACCTTC.

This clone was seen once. The CDR3 region has the DNA TGTGCCAGCAGCTTAGGTAGCGGGATAGGGGCAGATACGCAGTATTTT. Its protein is CASSLGSGIGADTQYF. This sequence joins TRBV7-9 and TRBJ2-3, with 8 bases fitting TRBD2. The CDR3 extends over 16 amino acids. V lost 1 base and J lost 4; bases outside the gene matches: 7. CDR1 is SEHNR, CDR2 FQNEAQ, per germline (reference sequence).

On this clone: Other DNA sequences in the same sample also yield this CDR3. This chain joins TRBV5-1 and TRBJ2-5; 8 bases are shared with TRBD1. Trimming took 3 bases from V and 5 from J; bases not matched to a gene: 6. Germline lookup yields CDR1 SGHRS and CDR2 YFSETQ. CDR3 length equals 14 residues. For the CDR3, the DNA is TGCGCCAGCAGCTCCGGGACAGGTCGGGAGACCCAGTACTTC. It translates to CASSSGTGRETQYF. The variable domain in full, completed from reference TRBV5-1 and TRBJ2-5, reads KAGVTQTPRYLIKTRGQQVTLSCSPISGHRSVSWYQQTPGQGLQFLFEYFSETQRNKGNFPGRFSGRQFSNSRSEMNVSTLELGDSALYLCASSSGTGRETQYFGPGTRLLVL.